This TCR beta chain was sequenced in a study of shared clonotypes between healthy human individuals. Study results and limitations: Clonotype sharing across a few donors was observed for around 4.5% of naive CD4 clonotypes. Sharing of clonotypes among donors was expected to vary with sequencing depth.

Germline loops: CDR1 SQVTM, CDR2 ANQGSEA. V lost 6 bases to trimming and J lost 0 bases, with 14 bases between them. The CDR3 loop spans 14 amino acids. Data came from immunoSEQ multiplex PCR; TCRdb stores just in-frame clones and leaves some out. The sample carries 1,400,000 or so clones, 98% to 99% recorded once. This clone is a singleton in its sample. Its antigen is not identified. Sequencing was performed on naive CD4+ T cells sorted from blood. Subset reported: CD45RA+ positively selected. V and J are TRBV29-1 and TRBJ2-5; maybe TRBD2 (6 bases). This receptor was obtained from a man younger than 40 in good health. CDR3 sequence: CSVDGWTNQETQYF. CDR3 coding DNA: TGCAGCGTGGATGGCTGGACTAACCAAGAGACCCAGTACTTC.